This T cell receptor (beta chain) was sequenced in a study of T cell repertoires in cytomegalovirus infection. General study results and limits: HLA-C-restricted CMV-specific TCR beta clonotypes were dominant in the ex vivo response.

As concerns this clonotype: No antigen is known for it.

TCRdb re-called the reads through MiXCR, storing one row per CDR3 protein. The table includes 750,000 to 900,000 distinct CDR3 sequences, just under 30% detected once. V was shortened by 3 bases and J by 8 bases, with 17 bases between the two germline ends. The CDR3 loop spans 15 amino acids. CDR1 and CDR2 from the germline V gene are SGDLS and YYNGEE. The chain couples TRBV9 to TRBJ1-4; possibly TRBD1 for D (5 bases). The source of this sequence is a human donor in good health (CMV status not recorded). Some clones in this sample may be carry-over from other donors' samples. The sample consisted of cultured CD8+ T cells from PBMCs, taken from culture after CMV antigen stimulation. The CDR3 coding sequence is TGTGCCAGCAGCGGACGCCGGGACGGCGGGGAAAAACTGTTTTTT. Amino acids: CASSGRRDGGEKLFF.